These T cell receptor beta chains were read from a single sample in a study of cytomegalovirus exposure and HLA in healthy donors. Method: immunoSEQ multiplex PCR; TCRdb's copy keeps in-frame clones and lacks some. This table holds fewer than 350,000 clones, 80% to 90% found once. The specimen sequenced was PBMCs. These receptors all stem from a woman under 30 in good health and CMV-seronegative. CDR3s include the opening cysteine and the closing phenylalanine or tryptophan. The D gene is left open where the match is weak. A row's size may be missing; if present it is once, few, many or a size class.

abundance	d_gene	v_gene	j_gene	CDR3aa	CDR3nt
-	TRBD1	TRBV19	TRBJ1-4	CASSIGEQGNEKLFF	TGTGCCAGTAGTATAGGAGAACAGGGGAATGAAAAACTGTTTTTT
few	-	TRBV6-1	TRBJ2-6	CASSSGSSGANVLTF	TGTGCCAGCAGTTCCGGGAGCTCTGGGGCCAACGTCCTGACTTTC
once	TRBD2	TRBV4-2	TRBJ2-3	CASSQEFSGGRADTQYF	TGTGCCAGCAGCCAGGAGTTTAGCGGGGGGAGGGCAGATACGCAGTATTTT
-	-	TRBV7-8	TRBJ1-3	CASSPRTAANTIYF	TGTGCCAGCAGCCCGAGGACAGCGGCAAACACCATATATTTT
-	-	TRBV19	TRBJ1-1	CASSRAFEAFF	TGTGCCAGTAGTAGGGCCTTTGAAGCTTTCTTT
-	TRBD1	TRBV29-1	TRBJ2-7	CSVEGDSFPYEQYF	TGCAGCGTTGAAGGGGACAGTTTCCCCTACGAGCAGTACTTC
-	-	TRBV7-9	TRBJ1-1	CASSSGTGGWATEAFF	TGTGCCAGCAGCTCCGGAACTGGTGGCTGGGCCACTGAAGCTTTCTTT
once	-	TRBV29-1	TRBJ2-1	CSGEFYNEQFF	TGCAGCGGCGAGTTCTACAATGAGCAGTTCTTC
-	TRBD2	TRBV6-5	TRBJ2-1	CASSIEAGGGFF	TGTGCCAGCAGTATAGAGGCTGGGGGGGGGTTCTTC
-	-	TRBV5-1	TRBJ2-1	CASSWIQGSREQFF	TGCGCCAGCAGCTGGATCCAGGGTTCCCGCGAGCAGTTCTTC
-	TRBD1	TRBV5-4	TRBJ1-2	CASSRDRGFGYTF	TGTGCCAGCAGCCGGGACAGGGGATTTGGCTACACCTTC
-	TRBD1	TRBV2	TRBJ2-7	CASSQGRGPSYEQYF	TGTGCCAGCAGTCAGGGCAGGGGGCCCTCCTACGAGCAGTACTTC
-	TRBD2	TRBV7-6	TRBJ2-7	CASSSLRGGSEQYF	TGTGCCAGCAGCTCCCTGCGGGGAGGGTCAGAGCAGTACTTC
few	-	TRBV4-1	TRBJ1-1	CASSYQGLGDTEAFF	TGCGCCAGCAGCTATCAGGGACTAGGGGACACTGAAGCTTTCTTT
once	TRBD1	TRBV10-1	TRBJ2-5	CASSDPRTGEETQYF	TGCGCCAGCAGTGATCCTCGGACAGGGGAAGAGACCCAGTACTTC
-	TRBD2	TRBV6-1	TRBJ2-1	CASSERSGGAGEQFF	TGTGCCAGCAGTGAACGTAGCGGGGGGGCTGGTGAGCAGTTCTTC
-	TRBD2	TRBV28	TRBJ2-1	CASSLSRAGRYNEQFF	TGTGCCAGCAGTTTATCACGAGCGGGGCGATACAATGAGCAGTTCTTC
-	-	TRBV6-5	TRBJ1-1	CDTGTLNTEAFF	TGTGACACCGGGACTCTGAACACTGAAGCTTTCTTT
-	-	TRBV29-1	TRBJ2-1	CSLPYSGLYYNEQFF	TGCAGCCTACCATACTCCGGACTTTACTACAATGAGCAGTTCTTC
-	TRBD1	TRBV13	TRBJ2-7	CASSGRTGTYEQYF	TGTGCCAGCAGCGGACGGACAGGAACCTACGAGCAGTACTTC
-	TRBD1	TRBV5-6	TRBJ2-7	CASSQGASEQYF	TGTGCCAGCAGCCAGGGGGCGAGCGAGCAGTACTTC
-	TRBD1	TRBV18	TRBJ2-7	CASSPYSGTEIYEQYF	TGTGCCAGCTCACCTTACTCCGGGACAGAGATCTACGAGCAGTACTTC
-	TRBD1	TRBV5-1	TRBJ2-2	CASSSWRQGNTGELFF	TGCGCCAGCAGCTCGTGGAGACAGGGGAACACCGGGGAGCTGTTTTTT
-	-	TRBV7-9	TRBJ2-7	CASSLVMTGHTNFYEQYF	TGTGCCAGCAGCTTAGTTATGACAGGCCATACCAATTTCTACGAGCAGTACTTC
-	TRBD1	TRBV6-5	TRBJ1-5	CASSFRGTGGEQPQHF	TGTGCCAGCAGTTTCCGCGGGACAGGGGGCGAACAGCCCCAGCATTTT
-	TRBD2	TRBV18	TRBJ2-1	CASSPLAGANTYNEQFF	TGTGCCAGCTCACCACTAGCGGGGGCCAACACCTACAATGAGCAGTTCTTC
-	-	TRBV27	TRBJ2-7	CASSEPGSYEQYF	TGTGCCAGCAGTGAACCAGGTTCCTACGAGCAGTACTTC
-	TRBD1	TRBV9	TRBJ1-3	CASSGRVGQGSGNTIYF	TGTGCCAGCAGCGGTAGAGTCGGACAGGGCTCTGGAAACACCATATATTTT
-	TRBD1	TRBV30	TRBJ1-6	CAWDRVFNSPLHF	TGTGCCTGGGACAGGGTGTTTAATTCACCCCTCCACTTT
-	-	TRBV10-1	TRBJ2-3	CASSEMPAADTQYF	TGCGCCAGCAGTGAGATGCCGGCGGCAGATACGCAGTATTTT
once	-	TRBV29-1	TRBJ2-3	CSFFTDTQYF	TGCAGCTTCTTCACAGATACGCAGTATTTT
-	TRBD1	TRBV27	TRBJ1-5	CASRHRDRASNQPQHF	TGTGCCAGCAGACACCGGGACAGGGCTTCTAATCAGCCCCAGCATTTT
once	-	TRBV4-1	TRBJ2-5	CASSQGTGTNQETQYF	TGCGCCAGCAGCCAAGGGACCGGGACAAACCAAGAGACCCAGTACTTC
-	TRBD1	TRBV27	TRBJ1-5	CASSRIGTEYQPQHF	TGTGCCAGCAGCAGAATTGGGACAGAATATCAGCCCCAGCATTTT
-	TRBD1	TRBV5-1	TRBJ2-7	CASSFDGTATYEQYF	TGCGCCAGCAGCTTTGACGGGACAGCCACCTACGAGCAGTACTTC
-	TRBD2	TRBV19	TRBJ2-7	CASSMGRGAYEQYF	TGTGCCAGTAGTATGGGGAGGGGAGCCTACGAGCAGTACTTC
-	TRBD1	TRBV27	TRBJ2-1	CASSSGDGQGEGEQFF	TGTGCCAGCAGCTCCGGTGACGGACAGGGTGAGGGTGAGCAGTTCTTC
-	TRBD2	TRBV30	TRBJ2-3	CAWSVASGGAVNTQYF	TGTGCCTGGAGTGTAGCTAGCGGGGGGGCCGTAAATACGCAGTATTTT
once	-	TRBV7-8	TRBJ1-1	CASSYTGSYTEAFF	TGTGCCAGCAGCTATACCGGGAGCTACACTGAAGCTTTCTTT
-	TRBD2	TRBV27	TRBJ2-3	CASKGAGGGPRTDTQYF	TGTGCCAGCAAGGGAGCGGGCGGGGGTCCTCGCACAGATACGCAGTATTTT
once	TRBD1	TRBV5-5	TRBJ2-7	CASSPGQESEQYF	TGTGCCAGCAGCCCTGGACAGGAATCCGAGCAGTACTTC
once	-	TRBV6-5	TRBJ1-3	CASSELGGNTIYF	TGTGCCAGCAGTGAACTGGGGGGTAACACCATATATTTT
-	-	TRBV6-1	TRBJ2-7	CASSVSVTYEQYF	TGTGCCAGCAGTGTGTCGGTTACCTACGAGCAGTACTTC
-	-	TRBV10-3	TRBJ1-3	CAISGVSTIYF	TGTGCCATCAGTGGTGTCAGCACCATATATTTT
-	-	TRBV7-9	TRBJ1-2	CASSFAAGGYGYTF	TGTGCCAGCAGCTTCGCCGCCGGGGGCTATGGCTACACCTTC
-	TRBD1	TRBV5-1	TRBJ2-2	CASSSITGGTGELFF	TGCGCCAGCAGCTCAATTACAGGGGGCACCGGGGAGCTGTTTTTT
once	TRBD1	TRBV2	TRBJ1-2	CASSEGGISTGFYGYTF	TGTGCCAGCAGTGAAGGGGGGATATCGACAGGGTTCTATGGCTACACCTTC
-	-	TRBV2	TRBJ1-5	CASRRVSQPQHF	TGTGCCAGCAGGAGGGTGTCCCAGCCCCAGCATTTT